Detailed here is one TCR beta chain. The data belong to a study of blood T cell repertoires in COVID-19. Data came from immunoSEQ multiplex PCR; TCRdb stores just in-frame clones and leaves some out. In the table there are around 120,000 clones, 80% of which are singletons. This CDR3 is built from 14 residues. V dropped 5 bases and J dropped 4; count of bases not matched to a gene: 5. Germline V gene data show CDR1 as SGHAT and CDR2 as FQNNGV. V usage is TRBV11-2 and J usage is TRBJ1-2, with 9 bases matching TRBD1. The sequence derives from a man aged 65-85 years with acute or convalescent COVID-19. The specimen was peripheral blood. The CDR3 DNA reads TGTGCCAGCAGCGATTACAGGGGGCTCTATGGCTACACCTTC. Amino acids: CASSDYRGLYGYTF.